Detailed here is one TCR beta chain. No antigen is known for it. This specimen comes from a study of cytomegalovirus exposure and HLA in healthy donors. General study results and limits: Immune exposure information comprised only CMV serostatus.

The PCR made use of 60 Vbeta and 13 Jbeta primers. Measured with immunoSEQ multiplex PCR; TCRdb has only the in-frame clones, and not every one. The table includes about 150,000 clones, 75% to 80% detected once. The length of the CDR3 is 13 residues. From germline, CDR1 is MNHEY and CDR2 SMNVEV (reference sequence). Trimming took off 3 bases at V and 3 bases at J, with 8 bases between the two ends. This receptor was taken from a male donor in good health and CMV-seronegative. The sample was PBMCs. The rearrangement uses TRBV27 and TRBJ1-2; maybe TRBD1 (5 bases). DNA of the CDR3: TGTGCCAGCAGTTTGGGACTCGACTATGGCTACACCTTC. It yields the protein CASSLGLDYGYTF.